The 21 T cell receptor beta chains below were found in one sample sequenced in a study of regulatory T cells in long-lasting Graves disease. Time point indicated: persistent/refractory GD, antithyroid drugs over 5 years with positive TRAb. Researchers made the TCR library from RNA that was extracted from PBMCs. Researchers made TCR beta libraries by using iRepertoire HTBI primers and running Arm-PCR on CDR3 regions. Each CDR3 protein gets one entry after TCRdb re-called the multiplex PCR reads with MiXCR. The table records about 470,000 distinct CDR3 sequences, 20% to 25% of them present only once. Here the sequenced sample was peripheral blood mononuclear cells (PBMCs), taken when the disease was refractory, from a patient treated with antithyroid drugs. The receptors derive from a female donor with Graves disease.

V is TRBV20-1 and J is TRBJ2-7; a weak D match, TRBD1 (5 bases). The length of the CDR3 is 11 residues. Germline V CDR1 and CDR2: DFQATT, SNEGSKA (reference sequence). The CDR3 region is CSVTERYEQYF. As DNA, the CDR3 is TGCAGCGTGACAGAGCGCTACGAGCAGTACTTC.

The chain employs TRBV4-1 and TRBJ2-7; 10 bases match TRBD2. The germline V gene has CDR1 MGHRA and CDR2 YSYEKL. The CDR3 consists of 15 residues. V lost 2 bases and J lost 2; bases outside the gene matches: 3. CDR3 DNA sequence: TGCGCCAGCAGCCAATTTCTAGCGGGGGCCTACGAGCAGTACTTC. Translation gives CASSQFLAGAYEQYF.

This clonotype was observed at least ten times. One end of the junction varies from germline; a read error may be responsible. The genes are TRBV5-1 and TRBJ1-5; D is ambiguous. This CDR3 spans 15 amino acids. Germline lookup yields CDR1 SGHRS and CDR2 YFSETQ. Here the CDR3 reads CASSLDGYSNQPQHF. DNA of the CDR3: TGTGCCAGCAGCTTAGACGGTTATAGCAATCAGCCCCAGCATTTT.

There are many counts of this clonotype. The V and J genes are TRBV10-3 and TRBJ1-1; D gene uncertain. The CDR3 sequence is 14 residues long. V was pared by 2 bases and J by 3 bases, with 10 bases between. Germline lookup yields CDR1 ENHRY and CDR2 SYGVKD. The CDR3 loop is CAISEDRRDTEAFF. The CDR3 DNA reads TGTGCCATCAGTGAGGATCGGAGGGACACTGAAGCTTTCTTT.

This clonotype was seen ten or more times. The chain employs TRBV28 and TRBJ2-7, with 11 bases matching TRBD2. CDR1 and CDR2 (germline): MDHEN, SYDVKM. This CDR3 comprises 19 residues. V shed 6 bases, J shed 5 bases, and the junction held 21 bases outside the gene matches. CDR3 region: CASRHRAGLAVMLGDEQYF. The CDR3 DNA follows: TGTGCCAGCAGACACCGGGCGGGACTAGCGGTGATGTTAGGGGACGAGCAGTACTTC.

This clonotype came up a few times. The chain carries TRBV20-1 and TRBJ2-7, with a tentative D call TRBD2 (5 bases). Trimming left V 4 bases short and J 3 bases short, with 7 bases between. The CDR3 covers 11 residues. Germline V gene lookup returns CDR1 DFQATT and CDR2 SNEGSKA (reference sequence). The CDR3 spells CSAIRDYEQYF. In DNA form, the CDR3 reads TGCAGTGCTATCCGGGACTACGAGCAGTACTTC.

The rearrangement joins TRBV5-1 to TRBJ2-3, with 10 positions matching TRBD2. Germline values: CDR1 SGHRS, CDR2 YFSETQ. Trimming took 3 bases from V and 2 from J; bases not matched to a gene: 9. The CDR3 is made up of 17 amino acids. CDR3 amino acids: CASSSGLADPATDTQYF. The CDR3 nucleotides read TGCGCCAGCAGCTCCGGACTAGCGGATCCTGCCACAGATACGCAGTATTTT.

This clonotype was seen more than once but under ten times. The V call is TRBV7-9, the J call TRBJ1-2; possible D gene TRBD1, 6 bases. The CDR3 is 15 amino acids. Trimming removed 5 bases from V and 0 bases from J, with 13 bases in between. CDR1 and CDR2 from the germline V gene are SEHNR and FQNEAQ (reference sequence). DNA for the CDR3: TGTGCCAGCAGCGTCGGGACACCCACTAACTATGGCTACACCTTC. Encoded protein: CASSVGTPTNYGYTF.

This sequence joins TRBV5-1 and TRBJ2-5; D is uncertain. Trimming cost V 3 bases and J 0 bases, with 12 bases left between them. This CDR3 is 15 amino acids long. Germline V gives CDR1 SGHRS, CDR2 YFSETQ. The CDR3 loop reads CASSYALQYQETQYF. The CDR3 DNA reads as TGCGCCAGCAGCTACGCCCTACAGTACCAAGAGACCCAGTACTTC.

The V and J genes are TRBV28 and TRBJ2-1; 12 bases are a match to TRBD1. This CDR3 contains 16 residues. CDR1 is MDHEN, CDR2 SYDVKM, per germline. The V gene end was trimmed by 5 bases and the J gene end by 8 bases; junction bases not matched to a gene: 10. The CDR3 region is CASSAPGTGGGYEQFF. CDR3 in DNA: TGTGCCAGCAGTGCCCCCGGGACAGGGGGCGGGTATGAGCAGTTCTTC.

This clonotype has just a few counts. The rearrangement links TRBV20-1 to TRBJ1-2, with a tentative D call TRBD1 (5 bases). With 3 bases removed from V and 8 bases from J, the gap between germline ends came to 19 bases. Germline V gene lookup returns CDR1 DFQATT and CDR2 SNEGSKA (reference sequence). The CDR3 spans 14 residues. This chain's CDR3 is CSARARGDLEGYTF. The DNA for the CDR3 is TGCAGTGCTAGGGCTCGGGGGGATCTGGAAGGCTACACCTTC.

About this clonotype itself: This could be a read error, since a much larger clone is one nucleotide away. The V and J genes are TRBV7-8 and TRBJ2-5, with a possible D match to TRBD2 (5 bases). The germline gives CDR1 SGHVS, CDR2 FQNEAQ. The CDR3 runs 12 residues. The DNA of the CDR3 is TGTGCCGGCAGCGGTAGATTGGAGACCCAGTACTTC. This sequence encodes CAGSGRLETQYF.

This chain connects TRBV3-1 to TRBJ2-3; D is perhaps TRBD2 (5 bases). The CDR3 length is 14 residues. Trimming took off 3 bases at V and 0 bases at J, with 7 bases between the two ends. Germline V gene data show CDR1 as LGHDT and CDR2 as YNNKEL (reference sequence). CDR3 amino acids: CASSQVASTDTQYF. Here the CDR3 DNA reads TGTGCCAGCAGCCAGGTAGCGAGCACAGATACGCAGTATTTT.

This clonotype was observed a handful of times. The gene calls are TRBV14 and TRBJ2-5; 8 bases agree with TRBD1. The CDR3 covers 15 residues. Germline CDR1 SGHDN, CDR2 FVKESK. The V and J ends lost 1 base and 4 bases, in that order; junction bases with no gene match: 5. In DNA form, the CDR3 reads TGTGCCAGCAGCCAAGGGGACAGGACTCGAGAGACCCAGTACTTC. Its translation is CASSQGDRTRETQYF.

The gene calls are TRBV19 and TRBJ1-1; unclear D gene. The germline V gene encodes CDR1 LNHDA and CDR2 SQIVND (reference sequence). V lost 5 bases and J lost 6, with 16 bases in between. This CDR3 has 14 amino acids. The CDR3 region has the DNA TGTGCCAGTAGTCGCTCCGGGCGCGGGGCTGAAGCTTTCTTT. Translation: CASSRSGRGAEAFF.

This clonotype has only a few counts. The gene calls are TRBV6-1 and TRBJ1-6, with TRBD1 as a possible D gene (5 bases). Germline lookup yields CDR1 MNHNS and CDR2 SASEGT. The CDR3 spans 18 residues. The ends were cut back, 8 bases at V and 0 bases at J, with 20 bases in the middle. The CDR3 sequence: CASRDGQRFSSYNSPLHF. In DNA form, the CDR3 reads TGTGCCAGCCGGGACGGGCAGCGATTTTCCTCCTATAATTCACCCCTCCACTTT.

CDR3 in amino acids: CASSQGGVWNTEAFF. The CDR3 coding sequence is TGCGCCAGCAGCCAGGGTGGGGTCTGGAACACTGAAGCTTTCTTT. The rearrangement uses TRBV4-1 and TRBJ1-1; D not resolved. Trimming removed 3 bases from V and 1 base from J, with 12 bases in between. This CDR3 is 15 amino acids long. Germline values: CDR1 MGHRA, CDR2 YSYEKL.

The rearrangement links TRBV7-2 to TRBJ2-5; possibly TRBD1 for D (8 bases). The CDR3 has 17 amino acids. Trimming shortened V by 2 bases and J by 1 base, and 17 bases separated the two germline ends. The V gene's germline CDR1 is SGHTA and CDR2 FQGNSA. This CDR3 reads CASSLSTQGGPQETQYF. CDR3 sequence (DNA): TGTGCCAGCAGCTTATCCACACAGGGGGGGCCCCAAGAGACCCAGTACTTC.

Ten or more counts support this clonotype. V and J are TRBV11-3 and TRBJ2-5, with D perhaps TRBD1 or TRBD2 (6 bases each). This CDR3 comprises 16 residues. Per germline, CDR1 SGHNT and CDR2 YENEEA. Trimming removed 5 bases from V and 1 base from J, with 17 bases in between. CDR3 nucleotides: TGTGCCAGCAGCGAAAATAGGGGGGTCGGCCAAGAGACCCAGTACTTC. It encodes CASSENRGVGQETQYF.

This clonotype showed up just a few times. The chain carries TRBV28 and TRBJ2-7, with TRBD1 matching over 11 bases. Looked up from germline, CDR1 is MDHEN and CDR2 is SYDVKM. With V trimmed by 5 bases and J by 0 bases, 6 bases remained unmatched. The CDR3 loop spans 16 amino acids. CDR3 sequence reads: CASSLRTGGVSYEQYF. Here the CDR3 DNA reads TGTGCCAGCAGTCTCAGGACAGGGGGCGTCTCCTACGAGCAGTACTTC.

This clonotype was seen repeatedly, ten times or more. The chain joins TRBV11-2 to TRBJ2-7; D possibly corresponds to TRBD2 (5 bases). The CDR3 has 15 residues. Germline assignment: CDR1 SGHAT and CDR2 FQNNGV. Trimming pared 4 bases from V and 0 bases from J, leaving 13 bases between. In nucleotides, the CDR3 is TGTGCCAGCAGCTACTTAGCGCGCTCCTCCTACGAGCAGTACTTC. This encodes CASSYLARSSYEQYF.